This T cell receptor beta chain was recorded in a study of shared clonotypes between healthy human individuals (dated by TCRdb to the early 2020s). Some background on the complete study: A couple of women and a few men aged 18 to 49 years were included in the cohort. For each donor, three plates each were used for CD4 naive and CD4 memory, two plates were used for CD8 naive, and one plate was used for CD8 memory. Blood TCR repertoires of a handful of healthy adults were deeply sequenced to estimate repertoire size and the extent of clonotype sharing between individuals. Libraries were prepared and TCR repertoires were sequenced by different laboratories using diverse techniques, in order to increase sequencing depth and limit assay-specific biases. Per donor, leukapheresis produced somewhere between about 0.9 and 9.5 billion PBMCs.

Donors were healthy HIV-negative adults with no recently reported acute infections or vaccinations. Every donor was a Caucasian adult residing in Nashville, Tennessee, USA. CD4+ T cells were enriched by magnetic negative selection; naive cells were then positively selected on CD45RA, and the negative fraction formed the memory subset. After blood collection by leukapheresis, PBMCs were isolated using Ficoll-Histopaque density gradient centrifugation and then cryopreserved in the vapor phase of liquid nitrogen. Analytical flow cytometry was used to check the purity and quantity of every magnetically sorted T cell population. Genomic DNA was isolated from every sorted fraction and measured by UV absorbance on a Nanodrop 2000c. What the work shows at the level of the full study, not this receptor alone: Higher generation probabilities were observed for clonotypes shared by all four sorted-subset donors than for non-shared clonotypes. Because the study included a small number of donors, the genetic and exposure-history diversity represented was limited. Larger estimated clonotype richness was generally found for naive subsets than for memory subsets. Pairwise subsampling indicated that sequencing depth was expected to affect the degree of clonotype sharing among donors. When a handful of donors were compared, the shared fraction of clonotypes was about 5% for naive CD4, 3.5% for naive CD8, about 2.5% for memory CD4, and 0.35% to 0.4% for memory CD8. Sampling was restricted to blood, and TCR repertoires in tissue are likely to differ from TCR repertoires in blood. Rarefaction of sorted-subset datasets indicated incomplete sequencing despite the large sequencing depth.

The CDR3 runs 14 residues from the cysteine to the phenylalanine. Only the CDR3 part of the read is kept: 42 bases, read in frame from the first base. Trimmed from V: 6 bases; trimmed from J: 8 bases; junction bases lacking a gene match: 10. As encoded in the germline V gene, CDR1 is MDHEN while CDR2 is SYDVKM. Note on this clone: It has no known antigen specificity. Base qualities are not provided; no much larger clone lies one nucleotide away.

TCR CDR3 regions were amplified from genomic DNA by multiplex PCR using the deep immunoSEQ assay. For each cell subset, the extracted genomic DNA was distributed evenly across all wells of several immunoSEQ 96-well plates, and each plate served as one replicate. Each replicate PCR for sorted subsets received around 0.2 ug genomic DNA, equal to about 30,000 T cell genomes. Purified libraries were measured with a Qubit 3.0 fluorometer, size-checked on a Bioanalyzer 2100, and measured again with the KAPA Library Quantification kit. Each immunoSEQ 96-well plate was sequenced on its own single-read 150-cycle Illumina NextSeq 550 flow cell. Turning to the authors' computational methods: The immunoSEQ output contained only junctional sequences without quality scores, so filtering could not match that applied to full-length reads. To assign V/J genes and CDR3, sequences were annotated using PyIR, a Python wrapper for IgBLAST v1.9, with IMGT germline references. Any read was removed if the V/J assignment was weak (E-value above 1e-6), the CDR3 was missing, or the read contained stop codons, out-of-frame junctions, or ambiguous translated residues. V3J clonotypes were defined by identical inferred V gene, J gene, and CDR3 amino acid sequence. Percentage overlap between repertoires was computed as shared unique clonotypes divided by the size of the smaller repertoire. Richness of each repertoire was evaluated using RTK rarefaction, the Chao1 estimator, and Recon v2.1 estimates of unobserved clonotypes. Generation probabilities were computed with OLGA for all TCRbeta clonotypes obtained by the gDNA method from a few donors. The table comes from immuneACCESS by way of TCRdb, which keeps in-frame sequences with V and J called. Part of the clones is missing from these tables; in studies checked, under half for an unresolved V gene and the rest for unknown reasons. V, J and clone size are taken as reported in that table, and D and trimming were inferred from the DNA itself. The sample contains about 2.3 million clones, less than 95% of them found a single time. The ten largest clones capture 0.37% of the sample.

The rearranged chain carries TRBV28 and TRBJ1-2; the central 9 bases match TRBD1. The sequence derives from a man younger than 35 in good health. Some clones in this sample may be carry-over from other donors' samples. The sequencing input was naive CD4+ T cells from PBMCs. The meaning of the sample's cell subset or site label: CD45RA+ positively selected. The CDR3 protein: CASSRLQGAGGYTF. The sequence in DNA is TGTGCCAGCAGCCGATTACAGGGGGCTGGAGGCTACACCTTC.